The rows below give T cell receptor beta chains drawn from one sample of a study of post-analysis software for immune sequencing data. TCRdb called the PCR reads again in MiXCR, with one record for every CDR3 protein. Of roughly 870,000 distinct CDR3 sequences in the sample, about 53% were seen once. Sequencing input: blood. These receptors all stem from a girl under 18 with multiple sclerosis. CDR3s include the opening cysteine and the closing phenylalanine or tryptophan. The order of the fields is D gene, V gene, CDR3 length, J gene, clone size, CDR3 protein, CDR3 DNA. A D gene is named only where the DNA matches it firmly. Where a row states a size, it is once, few, many or the class of an expanded clone; other rows omit it.

D gene: -; V gene: TRBV4-2; CDR3 length: 14; J gene: TRBJ1-2; clone size: -; CDR3 protein: CASSQGGVNCGYTF; CDR3 DNA: TGTGCCAGCAGCCAAGGCGGGGTGAACTGTGGCTACACCTTC
D gene: -; V gene: TRBV20-1; CDR3 length: 10; J gene: TRBJ2-7; clone size: few; CDR3 protein: CSASPPGQYF; CDR3 DNA: TGCAGTGCTAGTCCTCCGGGACAGTACTTC
D gene: TRBD2; V gene: TRBV28; CDR3 length: 15; J gene: TRBJ2-7; clone size: -; CDR3 protein: CASSLLLAGGNKQYF; CDR3 DNA: TGTGCCAGCAGTTTATTACTAGCGGGGGGGAACAAGCAGTACTTC
D gene: -; V gene: TRBV12-3/TRBV12-4; CDR3 length: 12; J gene: TRBJ2-7; clone size: -; CDR3 protein: CASSLRHYEQYF; CDR3 DNA: TGTGCCAGCAGTTTACGGCACTACGAGCAGTACTTC
D gene: -; V gene: TRBV5-1; CDR3 length: 15; J gene: TRBJ2-3; clone size: -; CDR3 protein: CASSLEGRGSDTQYF; CDR3 DNA: TGCGCCAGCAGCTTGGAGGGACGGGGTTCAGATACGCAGTATTTT
D gene: TRBD2; V gene: TRBV15; CDR3 length: 15; J gene: TRBJ2-3; clone size: -; CDR3 protein: CATKDLAEPTDTQYF; CDR3 DNA: TGTGCCACCAAAGACCTAGCGGAGCCCACAGATACGCAGTATTTT
D gene: -; V gene: TRBV6-6; CDR3 length: 15; J gene: TRBJ2-1; clone size: -; CDR3 protein: CASSYSRGIYNEQFF; CDR3 DNA: TGTGCCAGCAGTTACTCGAGGGGGATCTACAATGAGCAGTTCTTC
D gene: -; V gene: TRBV20-1; CDR3 length: 15; J gene: TRBJ2-1; clone size: -; CDR3 protein: CSARHPPASYNEQFF; CDR3 DNA: TGCAGTGCTAGACACCCTCCGGCTTCCTACAATGAGCAGTTCTTC
D gene: -; V gene: TRBV10-3; CDR3 length: 16; J gene: TRBJ2-1; clone size: -; CDR3 protein: CAISEEKDLSYNEQFF; CDR3 DNA: TGTGCCATCAGTGAGGAAAAGGACCTCTCCTACAATGAGCAGTTCTTC
D gene: -; V gene: TRBV28; CDR3 length: 14; J gene: TRBJ1-5; clone size: once; CDR3 protein: CASSPTVPNQPQHF; CDR3 DNA: TGTGCCAGCAGCCCCACGGTCCCCAATCAGCCCCAGCATTTT
D gene: TRBD2; V gene: TRBV12-3/TRBV12-4; CDR3 length: 14; J gene: TRBJ2-1; clone size: -; CDR3 protein: CATEGLAGGHEQFF; CDR3 DNA: TGTGCCACGGAGGGACTAGCGGGAGGCCATGAGCAGTTCTTC
D gene: -; V gene: TRBV9; CDR3 length: 14; J gene: TRBJ2-6; clone size: few; CDR3 protein: CASSVGYGANVLTF; CDR3 DNA: TGTGCCAGCAGCGTAGGGTATGGGGCCAACGTCCTGACTTTC
D gene: TRBD2; V gene: TRBV29-1; CDR3 length: 13; J gene: TRBJ2-5; clone size: -; CDR3 protein: CSATSGGPRTQYF; CDR3 DNA: TGCAGCGCTACTAGCGGGGGGCCCCGGACCCAGTACTTC
D gene: -; V gene: TRBV21-1; CDR3 length: 14; J gene: TRBJ2-3; clone size: -; CDR3 protein: CASTQPTGADTQYF; CDR3 DNA: TGTGCCAGCACTCAACCGACAGGGGCAGATACGCAGTATTTT
D gene: TRBD2; V gene: TRBV4-1; CDR3 length: 17; J gene: TRBJ2-3; clone size: few; CDR3 protein: CASSQPGLAGGTDTQYF; CDR3 DNA: TGCGCCAGCAGCCAACCCGGACTAGCGGGAGGAACAGATACGCAGTATTTT
D gene: -; V gene: TRBV12-3/TRBV12-4; CDR3 length: 15; J gene: TRBJ1-6; clone size: few; CDR3 protein: CASSLAITHNSPLHF; CDR3 DNA: TGTGCCAGCAGTTTAGCGATAACCCATAATTCACCCCTCCACTTT
D gene: -; V gene: TRBV12-3/TRBV12-4; CDR3 length: 13; J gene: TRBJ2-5; clone size: -; CDR3 protein: CANSQPRKETQYF; CDR3 DNA: TGTGCCAACTCTCAACCCAGGAAAGAGACCCAGTACTTC
D gene: -; V gene: TRBV12-5; CDR3 length: 13; J gene: TRBJ1-5; clone size: once; CDR3 protein: CASGLVRSQPQHF; CDR3 DNA: TGTGCTAGTGGTTTGGTAAGGAGTCAGCCCCAGCATTTT
D gene: -; V gene: TRBV20-1; CDR3 length: 14; J gene: TRBJ1-2; clone size: -; CDR3 protein: CSARNQGSWNGYTF; CDR3 DNA: TGCAGTGCTAGAAACCAGGGGTCCTGGAATGGCTACACCTTC
D gene: -; V gene: TRBV2; CDR3 length: 15; J gene: TRBJ2-3; clone size: -; CDR3 protein: CASNFRRQSTDTQYF; CDR3 DNA: TGTGCCAGCAATTTTCGGCGCCAAAGCACAGATACGCAGTATTTT
D gene: -; V gene: TRBV6-2/TRBV6-3; CDR3 length: 14; J gene: TRBJ2-3; clone size: few; CDR3 protein: CASSYSASSDTQYF; CDR3 DNA: TGTGCCAGCAGTTACTCCGCTAGCAGCGATACGCAGTATTTT
D gene: TRBD2; V gene: TRBV29-1; CDR3 length: 16; J gene: TRBJ2-3; clone size: few; CDR3 protein: CSVEDQSSGSTDTQYF; CDR3 DNA: TGCAGCGTTGAAGATCAGTCTAGCGGGAGCACAGATACGCAGTATTTT
D gene: -; V gene: TRBV20-1; CDR3 length: 14; J gene: TRBJ2-3; clone size: few; CDR3 protein: CRATGRTSTDTQYF; CDR3 DNA: TGCAGAGCTACAGGGCGGACTAGCACAGATACGCAGTATTTT
D gene: -; V gene: TRBV29-1; CDR3 length: 14; J gene: TRBJ1-1; clone size: few; CDR3 protein: CSVQPWDTNTEAFF; CDR3 DNA: TGCAGCGTTCAACCCTGGGACACGAACACTGAAGCTTTCTTT
D gene: TRBD1; V gene: TRBV5-6; CDR3 length: 14; J gene: TRBJ2-7; clone size: -; CDR3 protein: CASSLGQGWNEQYF; CDR3 DNA: TGTGCCAGCAGCTTGGGACAGGGCTGGAACGAGCAGTACTTC
D gene: TRBD2; V gene: TRBV12-3/TRBV12-4; CDR3 length: 17; J gene: TRBJ2-1; clone size: once; CDR3 protein: CASSSLVAGLPRDEQFF; CDR3 DNA: TGTGCCAGCAGTTCCCTAGTAGCGGGTCTGCCTCGGGATGAGCAGTTCTTC
D gene: TRBD1; V gene: TRBV10-3; CDR3 length: 14; J gene: TRBJ1-2; clone size: -; CDR3 protein: CAISKIDREDGYTF; CDR3 DNA: TGTGCCATCAGTAAAATCGACAGGGAGGATGGCTACACCTTC
D gene: -; V gene: TRBV5-1; CDR3 length: 13; J gene: TRBJ1-2; clone size: once; CDR3 protein: CASSRTEIYGYTF; CDR3 DNA: TGCGCCAGCAGCCGGACTGAGATCTATGGCTACACCTTC
D gene: -; V gene: TRBV21-1; CDR3 length: 17; J gene: TRBJ2-3; clone size: -; CDR3 protein: CASSNAIAVPSTDTQYF; CDR3 DNA: TGTGCCAGCAGCAATGCCATAGCGGTCCCCTCCACAGATACGCAGTATTTT
D gene: TRBD2; V gene: TRBV6-1; CDR3 length: 18; J gene: TRBJ2-7; clone size: -; CDR3 protein: CASRTTSGRTSSSYEQCF; CDR3 DNA: TGTGCCAGCAGGACAACTAGCGGGAGGACCTCGAGCTCCTACGAGCAGTGCTTC
D gene: TRBD1; V gene: TRBV14; CDR3 length: 15; J gene: TRBJ2-5; clone size: -; CDR3 protein: CASSRTGVGKETQYF; CDR3 DNA: TGTGCCAGCAGCCGAACAGGGGTTGGTAAAGAGACCCAGTACTTC
D gene: TRBD2; V gene: TRBV6-2/TRBV6-3; CDR3 length: 16; J gene: TRBJ2-7; clone size: -; CDR3 protein: CASSTGTSTSSYEQYF; CDR3 DNA: TGTGCCAGCAGTACCGGGACTAGCACGAGCTCCTACGAGCAGTACTTC
D gene: TRBD2; V gene: TRBV7-6; CDR3 length: 15; J gene: TRBJ2-1; clone size: -; CDR3 protein: CASSLSGRSDNEQFF; CDR3 DNA: TGTGCCAGCAGCCTTAGCGGGAGATCCGACAATGAGCAGTTCTTC
D gene: -; V gene: TRBV5-1; CDR3 length: 15; J gene: TRBJ2-7; clone size: -; CDR3 protein: CASSLMLGGAYEQYF; CDR3 DNA: TGCGCCAGCAGCTTGATGCTAGGGGGGGCCTACGAGCAGTACTTC
D gene: TRBD2; V gene: TRBV3-1; CDR3 length: 18; J gene: TRBJ2-4; clone size: -; CDR3 protein: CASSRLLAGGPSKNIQYF; CDR3 DNA: TGTGCCAGCAGCCGACTTCTAGCGGGAGGGCCTTCCAAAAACATTCAGTACTTC
D gene: TRBD1; V gene: TRBV12-5; CDR3 length: 14; J gene: TRBJ1-5; clone size: -; CDR3 protein: CASVPGTGAQPQHF; CDR3 DNA: TGTGCTAGTGTTCCCGGGACAGGGGCTCAGCCCCAGCATTTT
D gene: -; V gene: TRBV6-5; CDR3 length: 15; J gene: TRBJ1-2; clone size: few; CDR3 protein: CASSYLADTNYGYTF; CDR3 DNA: TGTGCCAGCAGTTACCTCGCAGACACTAACTATGGCTACACCTTC
D gene: -; V gene: TRBV4-1; CDR3 length: 16; J gene: TRBJ2-7; clone size: few; CDR3 protein: CASSLGTRVYDYEQYF; CDR3 DNA: TGCGCCAGCAGCCTCGGGACAAGGGTGTATGACTACGAGCAGTACTTC
D gene: -; V gene: TRBV6-5; CDR3 length: 13; J gene: TRBJ2-3; clone size: -; CDR3 protein: CASRGPGADTQYF; CDR3 DNA: TGTGCCAGCAGAGGGCCAGGCGCAGATACGCAGTATTTT
D gene: -; V gene: TRBV20-1; CDR3 length: 12; J gene: TRBJ1-1; clone size: -; CDR3 protein: CSASHRLQEAFF; CDR3 DNA: TGCAGTGCTAGCCACAGGCTCCAAGAAGCTTTCTTT
D gene: -; V gene: TRBV20-1; CDR3 length: 12; J gene: TRBJ2-3; clone size: -; CDR3 protein: CSARIVTDTQYF; CDR3 DNA: TGCAGTGCTAGAATCGTCACCGATACGCAGTATTTT
D gene: TRBD1; V gene: TRBV5-1; CDR3 length: 14; J gene: TRBJ1-2; clone size: -; CDR3 protein: CASRSGTGDYGYTF; CDR3 DNA: TGCGCCAGCAGATCCGGGACAGGGGACTATGGCTACACCTTC
D gene: TRBD1; V gene: TRBV18; CDR3 length: 14; J gene: TRBJ2-5; clone size: once; CDR3 protein: CASSGPGGRETQYF; CDR3 DNA: TGTGCCAGCTCGGGCCCAGGGGGCCGAGAGACCCAGTACTTC
D gene: TRBD2; V gene: TRBV7-8; CDR3 length: 17; J gene: TRBJ2-4; clone size: few; CDR3 protein: CASSLAGLDLAKNIQYF; CDR3 DNA: TGTGCCAGCAGCTTAGCGGGACTAGATCTAGCCAAAAACATTCAGTACTTC
D gene: -; V gene: TRBV12-3/TRBV12-4; CDR3 length: 12; J gene: TRBJ2-7; clone size: once; CDR3 protein: CASSRPGSEQYF; CDR3 DNA: TGTGCCAGCAGCCGTCCAGGTTCCGAGCAGTACTTC
D gene: -; V gene: TRBV20-1; CDR3 length: 11; J gene: TRBJ1-2; clone size: -; CDR3 protein: CRKGIFYGYTF; CDR3 DNA: TGCAGAAAGGGCATTTTTTATGGCTACACCTTC